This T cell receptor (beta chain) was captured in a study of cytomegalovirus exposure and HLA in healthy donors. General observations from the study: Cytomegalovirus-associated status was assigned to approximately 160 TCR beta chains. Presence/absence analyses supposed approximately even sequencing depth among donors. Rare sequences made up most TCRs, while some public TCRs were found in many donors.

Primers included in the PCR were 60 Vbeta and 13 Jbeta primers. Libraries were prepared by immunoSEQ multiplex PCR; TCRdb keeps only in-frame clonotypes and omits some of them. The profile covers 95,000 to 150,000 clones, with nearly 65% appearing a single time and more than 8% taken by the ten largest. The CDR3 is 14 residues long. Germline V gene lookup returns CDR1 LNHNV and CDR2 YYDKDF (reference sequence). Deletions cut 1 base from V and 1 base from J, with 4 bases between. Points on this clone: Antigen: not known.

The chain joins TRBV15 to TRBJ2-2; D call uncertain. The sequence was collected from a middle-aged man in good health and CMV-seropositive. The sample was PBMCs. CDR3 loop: CATSRAWNTGELFF. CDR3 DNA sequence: TGTGCCACCAGCAGAGCTTGGAACACCGGGGAGCTGTTTTTT.